This TCR beta chain was captured in a study of Graves' ophthalmopathy and Graves' hyperthyroidism. Germline assignment: CDR1 SEHNR and CDR2 FQNEAQ (reference sequence). The CDR3 is 10 amino acids. The ends were cut back, 5 bases at V and 11 bases at J, with 9 bases in the middle. Amplification from RNA transcripts yielded the TCR beta CDR3 regions. Second-round multiplex PCR came after a first-round RT-PCR that employed HTBI primers. TCRdb used MiXCR to reprocess the multiplex PCR reads, holding one entry per CDR3 protein. The sample has approximately 700,000 distinct CDR3 sequences; 35% to 50% are singletons. Broader study findings: The model predicted progression of ophthalmopathy with a sensitivity of 60% to 71%, and its specificity was 72% to 85%.

Many counts were recorded for this clonotype. The antigen is unknown. Ophthalmopathy cases showed moderate-to-severe activity, scoring CAS ≥3 and NOSPECS ≥4, with duration under 3 months. Each diagnosis was determined on the basis of clinical symptoms, serum thyroxine, TRAb, thyroid ultrasound and orbital computed tomography. The PBMC fraction was derived from 9.5 to 10 ml of fresh peripheral blood. Sequenced input: peripheral blood. The chain is built from TRBV7-9 and TRBJ1-1; D call uncertain. The receptor comes from an adult man with Graves' ophthalmopathy. CDR3 loop: CASSEAPAFF. CDR3 in DNA: TGTGCCAGCAGCGAGGCTCCGGCTTTCTTT.